This T cell receptor beta chain is drawn from a study of cytomegalovirus exposure and HLA in healthy donors. Study summary: The use of the same platform for the roughly 110 validation repertoires and the approximately 670 first-cohort repertoires was reported by a later analysis. Regarding the study as a whole: It was reported that the classifier diagnosed cytomegalovirus status with high specificity and sensitivity in both the original and validation cohorts. Many donors shared some public TCRs, even though most TCR sequences were rare. The study flagged about 150 TCR beta chains as cytomegalovirus-associated.

To note about this clone: Its target is unknown.

Only in-frame clones appear in the TCRdb table, and some are missing; sequencing was by immunoSEQ multiplex PCR. The table has 200,000 to 250,000 clones, 87% seen once. Trimming stripped 4 bases from V and 4 bases from J, with 13 bases between. The CDR3 runs 15 residues. CDR1 MNHEY and CDR2 SVGAGI come from the germline V gene. This chain uses TRBV6-5 with TRBJ2-2; D is possibly TRBD1 (5 bases). The source is a woman aged 18-29 years in good health and CMV-seropositive. Material for sequencing was PBMCs. CDR3: CASSLYQGSTGELFF. The CDR3 DNA sequence: TGTGCCAGCAGTTTATACCAGGGCAGCACCGGGGAGCTGTTTTTT.